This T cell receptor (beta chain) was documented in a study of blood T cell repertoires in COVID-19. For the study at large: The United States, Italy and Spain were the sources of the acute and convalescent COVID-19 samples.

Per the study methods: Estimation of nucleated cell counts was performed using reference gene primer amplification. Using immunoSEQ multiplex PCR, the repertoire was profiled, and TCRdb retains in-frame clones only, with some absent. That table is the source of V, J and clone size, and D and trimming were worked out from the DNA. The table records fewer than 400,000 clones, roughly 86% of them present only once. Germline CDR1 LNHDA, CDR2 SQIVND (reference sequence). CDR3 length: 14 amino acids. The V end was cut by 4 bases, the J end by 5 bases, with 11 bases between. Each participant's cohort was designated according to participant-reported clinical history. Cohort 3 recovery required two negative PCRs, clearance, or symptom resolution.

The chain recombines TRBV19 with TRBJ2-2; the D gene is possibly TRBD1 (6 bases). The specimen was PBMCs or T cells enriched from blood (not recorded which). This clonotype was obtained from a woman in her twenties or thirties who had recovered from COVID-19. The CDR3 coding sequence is TGTGCCAGTAGTACGGGACACCTAACCGGGGAGCTGTTTTTT. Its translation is CASSTGHLTGELFF.